The rows below give T cell receptor beta chains drawn from one sample of a study of human T cells and chemical hapten exposure. MiXCR was run by TCRdb on the RACE reads, yielding one entry per CDR3 protein. The sample shows tens of thousands of distinct CDR3 sequences, 6.5% to 8.5% of them seen only once. The sequencing here drew on whole blood, taken in connection with sensitization to the hapten diphenylcyclopropenone (DPC). The source is a woman in her 30s with alopecia areata. Some clones in this sample may be carry-over from other donors' samples. Each CDR3 is given with its conserved first and last residue. The D gene is left open where the match is weak. A row's size may be missing; if present it is once, few, many or a size class.

J: TRBJ2-7
D: TRBD1
length: 18
size: many
V: TRBV3-1
DNA: TGTGCCAGCAGCTTTTCGGACAGGGCCCCTTTATCCTCTTACGAGCAGTACTTC
CDR3: CASSFSDRAPLSSYEQYF

J: TRBJ2-1
D: -
length: 17
size: few
V: TRBV7-2
DNA: TGTGCCAGCAGCTTAGTACCGGCAGGGTTCTCCTACAATGAGCAGTTCTTC
CDR3: CASSLVPAGFSYNEQFF

J: TRBJ2-7
D: -
length: 15
size: -
V: TRBV7-9
DNA: TGTGCCAGCAGCTTAGTGTTGACAGGATCCTACGAGCAGTACTTC
CDR3: CASSLVLTGSYEQYF

J: TRBJ2-3
D: -
length: 16
size: many
V: TRBV20-1
DNA: TGCAGTGCTGTTGAACTAGACCCAAAAAAAGCAGATACGCAGTATTTT
CDR3: CSAVELDPKKADTQYF

J: TRBJ1-5
D: -
length: 14
size: -
V: TRBV12-3/TRBV12-4
DNA: TGTGCCAACAGCCTCCCCCCAGGCAATCAGCCCCAGCATTTT
CDR3: CANSLPPGNQPQHF

J: TRBJ1-1
D: -
length: 14
size: few
V: TRBV11-2
DNA: TGTGCCAGCAGCTTAATAGGTGGAGGAACTGAAGCTTTCTTT
CDR3: CASSLIGGGTEAFF

J: TRBJ1-1
D: -
length: 11
size: many
V: TRBV6-6
DNA: TGTGCCAGCAGTCACCCAGCTGAAGCTTTCTTT
CDR3: CASSHPAEAFF

J: TRBJ2-1
D: -
length: 15
size: many
V: TRBV12-3/TRBV12-4
DNA: TGTGCCAGCAGCCGGACGGGGTATTCCTACAATGAGCAGTTCTTC
CDR3: CASSRTGYSYNEQFF

J: TRBJ2-7
D: TRBD2
length: 20
size: few
V: TRBV7-9
DNA: TGTGCCAGCAGCTCCACTCTTGCCCGCACGGGGGTAGCGGGGTTCTACGAGCAGTACTTC
CDR3: CASSSTLARTGVAGFYEQYF

J: TRBJ2-7
D: -
length: 14
size: many
V: TRBV6-1
DNA: TGTGCCAGCAGTGAATCGGGACCTCCTTACGAGCAGTACTTC
CDR3: CASSESGPPYEQYF

J: TRBJ2-7
D: TRBD1
length: 15
size: many
V: TRBV6-5
DNA: TGTGCCAGCGGGTTTTTCGGACAGGGACGGGGCGAGCAGTACTTC
CDR3: CASGFFGQGRGEQYF

J: TRBJ1-1
D: -
length: 15
size: many
V: TRBV18
DNA: TGTGCCAGCTCACCCCCGACCCTTCTTGGGACTGAAGCTTTCTTT
CDR3: CASSPPTLLGTEAFF

J: TRBJ2-3
D: -
length: 14
size: many
V: TRBV30
DNA: TGTGCCTGGAGTGTAGTCCCGCGTGCAGATACGCAGTATTTT
CDR3: CAWSVVPRADTQYF

J: TRBJ2-7
D: TRBD1
length: 14
size: many
V: TRBV7-9
DNA: TGTGCCAGCAGCTCCCGACAGGGACCCTACGAGCAGTACTTC
CDR3: CASSSRQGPYEQYF

J: TRBJ1-4
D: -
length: 16
size: many
V: TRBV7-2
DNA: TGTGCCAGCAGCTTAGGACTTGGGGGGGGCGGGGAAAAACTGTTTTTT
CDR3: CASSLGLGGGGEKLFF

J: TRBJ2-3
D: -
length: 13
size: few
V: TRBV5-6
DNA: TGTGCCAGCAGCTTTGCCCTCACAGATACGCAGTATTTT
CDR3: CASSFALTDTQYF

J: TRBJ1-2
D: -
length: 14
size: many
V: TRBV15
DNA: TGTGCCACCAGCAGAGATTTCGACAGCTATGGCTACACCTTC
CDR3: CATSRDFDSYGYTF

J: TRBJ2-3
D: -
length: 14
size: few
V: TRBV6-2/TRBV6-3
DNA: TGTGCCAGCAGGTGGCTCCCTAGCACAGATACGCAGTATTTT
CDR3: CASRWLPSTDTQYF

J: TRBJ1-2
D: -
length: 15
size: many
V: TRBV13
DNA: TGTGCCAGCAGCTTACGACAAACAGTAAACTATGGCTACACCTTC
CDR3: CASSLRQTVNYGYTF

J: TRBJ1-1
D: -
length: 14
size: -
V: TRBV7-3
DNA: TGTGCCAGCAGCGAGACTAGGCTCTCGGCCGAAGCTTTCTTT
CDR3: CASSETRLSAEAFF

J: TRBJ2-7
D: -
length: 14
size: many
V: TRBV3-1
DNA: TGTGCCAGCAGCCAAGATTCCAACTCCTACGAGCAGTACTTC
CDR3: CASSQDSNSYEQYF

J: TRBJ2-7
D: TRBD1
length: 15
size: many
V: TRBV27
DNA: TGTGCCAGCAGCAACTTACAGGGGGCTCGGAACGAGCAGTACTTC
CDR3: CASSNLQGARNEQYF

J: TRBJ2-3
D: TRBD2
length: 13
size: many
V: TRBV7-3
DNA: TGTGCCAGCGGGACTAGCGGGGGAGATACGCAGTATTTT
CDR3: CASGTSGGDTQYF

J: TRBJ2-2
D: -
length: 16
size: many
V: TRBV12-3/TRBV12-4
DNA: TGTGCCAGCAGTTTCAAGACAGGATTGAACACCGGGGAGCTGTTTTTT
CDR3: CASSFKTGLNTGELFF

J: TRBJ2-3
D: -
length: 15
size: many
V: TRBV6-2/TRBV6-3
DNA: TGTGCCAGCAGTTACTCCGCGGGGCCCTGGGATACGCAGTATTTT
CDR3: CASSYSAGPWDTQYF

J: TRBJ1-1
D: TRBD1
length: 14
size: many
V: TRBV10-3
DNA: TGTGCCACTCTTCGGACAGGGGTGAACACTGAAGCTTTCTTT
CDR3: CATLRTGVNTEAFF

J: TRBJ2-7
D: TRBD2
length: 13
size: -
V: TRBV5-6
DNA: TGTGCCAGCGGCGGGGGGACGTCCTACGAGCAGTACTTC
CDR3: CASGGGTSYEQYF

J: TRBJ2-1
D: -
length: 16
size: many
V: TRBV21-1
DNA: TGTGCCAGCAGCATGCCTAGCCGGGCCTCTTACAATGAGCAGTTCTTC
CDR3: CASSMPSRASYNEQFF

J: TRBJ1-1
D: -
length: 14
size: -
V: TRBV5-6
DNA: TGTGCCAGCAGCATTAGTTACTTCTTGGGTGAAGCTTTCTTT
CDR3: CASSISYFLGEAFF

J: TRBJ1-6
D: -
length: 13
size: few
V: TRBV10-3
DNA: TGTGCCAGCAACACTGAGACGGGTTCACCCCTCCACTTT
CDR3: CASNTETGSPLHF

J: TRBJ1-1
D: -
length: 14
size: many
V: TRBV29-1
DNA: TGCAGCGTTGAAGATAGGTCGGTGGACACTGAAGCTTTCTTT
CDR3: CSVEDRSVDTEAFF

J: TRBJ1-4
D: -
length: 13
size: many
V: TRBV5-6
DNA: TGTGCCAGCAGCTTGTGGGTCAGTGAAAAACTGTTTTTT
CDR3: CASSLWVSEKLFF

J: TRBJ1-1
D: TRBD1
length: 16
size: few
V: TRBV5-5
DNA: TGTGCCAGCAGCTTGCGGGACAGAAGAGTTTACACTGAAGCTTTCTTT
CDR3: CASSLRDRRVYTEAFF

J: TRBJ1-1
D: -
length: 18
size: many
V: TRBV14
DNA: TGTGCCAGCAGCCAAGATCACGGGTCAGGGAAAATGAACACTGAAGCTTTCTTT
CDR3: CASSQDHGSGKMNTEAFF

J: TRBJ1-1
D: -
length: 17
size: many
V: TRBV29-1
DNA: TGCAGCGTTGTCGTGAGGGGGGGACTAACTACGGACACTGAAGCTTTCTTT
CDR3: CSVVVRGGLTTDTEAFF

J: TRBJ1-1
D: -
length: 12
size: many
V: TRBV6-1
DNA: TGTGCCAGCAGGGCAGGGAACACTGAAGCTTTCTTT
CDR3: CASRAGNTEAFF

J: TRBJ1-2
D: TRBD1
length: 15
size: many
V: TRBV6-5
DNA: TGTGCCAGCAGTTACTATAGGGACAGCCCCTATGGCTACACCTTC
CDR3: CASSYYRDSPYGYTF

J: TRBJ2-5
D: -
length: 18
size: many
V: TRBV5-1
DNA: TGCGCCAGCAGCTCGGACCTAGGCTGGTACGGAAACCAAGAGACCCAGTACTTC
CDR3: CASSSDLGWYGNQETQYF

J: TRBJ2-5
D: TRBD2
length: 16
size: -
V: TRBV5-5
DNA: TGTGCCAGCAGCTTCTCAGGGCCGGGAGGCCAGGAGACCCAGTACTTC
CDR3: CASSFSGPGGQETQYF

J: TRBJ2-3
D: -
length: 12
size: -
V: TRBV20-1
DNA: TGCAGTGCTAGCCGCGCCAATCAGCCCCAGTATTTT
CDR3: CSASRANQPQYF

J: TRBJ1-5
D: -
length: 16
size: -
V: TRBV27
DNA: TGTGCCAGCAGTTCACGACCCAGAGGGGGCAATCAGCCCCAGCATTTT
CDR3: CASSSRPRGGNQPQHF

J: TRBJ2-3
D: -
length: 11
size: few
V: TRBV24-1
DNA: TGTGCCACCAGTGGCGGAGATACGCAGTATTTT
CDR3: CATSGGDTQYF

J: TRBJ2-1
D: -
length: 14
size: many
V: TRBV2
DNA: TGTGCCAGCAGCTCGGACGGATCCTACAATGAGCAGTTCTTC
CDR3: CASSSDGSYNEQFF

J: TRBJ2-1
D: TRBD2
length: 18
size: many
V: TRBV20-1
DNA: TGCAGTGCACAGACCCGGACTAGCGGGGGAACGTTCTACAATGAGCAGTTCTTC
CDR3: CSAQTRTSGGTFYNEQFF

J: TRBJ2-1
D: -
length: 14
size: many
V: TRBV2
DNA: TGTGCCAGCAGTGAGGGGGGTATATACAATGAGCAGTTCTTC
CDR3: CASSEGGIYNEQFF

J: TRBJ2-1
D: TRBD2
length: 17
size: many
V: TRBV20-1
DNA: TGCAGTGCTAGAGATCCCCGGACTAGCGGCACCTACAATGAGCAGTTCTTC
CDR3: CSARDPRTSGTYNEQFF

J: TRBJ2-3
D: TRBD1
length: 15
size: once
V: TRBV7-6
DNA: TGTGCCAGCAGCTCCCGGACAGGCGCCACAGATACGCAGTATTTT
CDR3: CASSSRTGATDTQYF

J: TRBJ2-1
D: -
length: 13
size: -
V: TRBV29-1
DNA: TGCAGCGTTGAATTTAGGGAAGGAAATGAGCAGTTCTTC
CDR3: CSVEFREGNEQFF

J: TRBJ1-5
D: -
length: 12
size: many
V: TRBV29-1
DNA: TGCAGCGTCCAGGACCGCAATCAGCCCCAGCATTTT
CDR3: CSVQDRNQPQHF

J: TRBJ1-5
D: -
length: 14
size: few
V: TRBV21-1
DNA: TGTGCCAGCAGCAAAGGTACGGAGAATCAGCCCCAGCATTTT
CDR3: CASSKGTENQPQHF

J: TRBJ1-3
D: -
length: 13
size: -
V: TRBV6-6
DNA: TGTGCCGGCAGAAGGTCTGCTGGAAACACCATATATTTT
CDR3: CAGRRSAGNTIYF

J: TRBJ2-5
D: TRBD2
length: 14
size: many
V: TRBV5-1
DNA: TGCGCCAGCAGCGATCGGACTAGCGGGTCGAGTCTGTACTTC
CDR3: CASSDRTSGSSLYF

J: TRBJ1-1
D: -
length: 15
size: many
V: TRBV12-3/TRBV12-4
DNA: TGTGCCAGCCAATTAATACGGGCCGCGAACACTGAAGCTTTCTTT
CDR3: CASQLIRAANTEAFF

J: TRBJ2-1
D: -
length: 14
size: -
V: TRBV27
DNA: TGTGCCAGCAGTATCCGGGGGCCTTACAATGAGCAGTTCTTC
CDR3: CASSIRGPYNEQFF